Following are 9 T cell receptor beta chains from one sample sequenced in a study of blood T cell repertoires in COVID-19. The assay was immunoSEQ multiplex PCR, and TCRdb's table has in-frame clones only and misses some. Counted here are approximately 200,000 clones, around four fifths occurring once; the ten biggest clones make up about 10%. Source material: peripheral blood. The receptors come from a woman aged 80 or over with COVID-19, enrolled during active disease.

V and J are TRBV7-6 and TRBJ1-3; the D is unclear. V was cut by 1 base and J by 3 bases, with 19 bases left in between. Germline V CDR1 and CDR2: SGHVS, FNYEAQ. This CDR3 is built from 18 residues. The DNA of the CDR3 is TGTGCCAGCAGCTTAGATGGTTTGCGGGGTCAACGTGGAAACACCATATATTTT. Encoded protein: CASSLDGLRGQRGNTIYF.

The rearrangement joins TRBV30 to TRBJ1-4, with 11 nucleotides matching TRBD1. Losses at the gene ends were 8 bases for V and 0 bases for J; bases not matched to a gene: 8. The CDR3 extends over 16 amino acids. The germline CDR1 and CDR2 sequences are GTSNPN and SVGIG (reference sequence). The CDR3 is CARPGTGGTTNEKLFF. CDR3 coding DNA: TGTGCCCGCCCCGGGACAGGGGGGACAACTAATGAAAAACTGTTTTTT.

The rearrangement joins TRBV6-5 to TRBJ2-7; 9 nucleotides match TRBD1. The length of the CDR3 is 15 residues. CDR1 is MNHEY and CDR2 is SVGAGI in the germline V gene. J gave up 4 bases and V 4 bases, and 8 bases lay outside the gene matches. CDR3 sequence: CASSSPRDRVYEQYF. DNA of the CDR3: TGTGCCAGCAGTTCCCCCCGGGACAGGGTTTACGAGCAGTACTTC.

The V call is TRBV10-3, the J call TRBJ1-5; 9 nucleotides align to TRBD1. The length of the CDR3 is 14 residues. Trimming at V came to 10 bases and at J to 0 bases, leaving 4 bases not matched to a gene. The germline V gene has CDR1 ENHRY and CDR2 SYGVKD. CDR3 sequence: CATLDRGSNQPQHF. The CDR3 nucleotides read TGTGCCACACTGGACAGGGGTAGCAATCAGCCCCAGCATTTT.

The chain links TRBV4-1 to TRBJ1-2; 8 bases match TRBD1. V lost 4 bases to trimming and J lost 4 bases; unmatched junction nucleotides: 11. This CDR3 is 16 amino acids long. CDR1 is MGHRA, CDR2 YSYEKL, per germline. The CDR3 loop reads CASSLTGSGQVYGYTF. The CDR3 nucleotides are TGCGCCAGCAGCCTAACAGGGTCGGGACAGGTCTATGGCTACACCTTC.

The gene calls are TRBV19 and TRBJ1-5; 7 nucleotides agree with TRBD1. The germline V gene encodes CDR1 LNHDA and CDR2 SQIVND (reference sequence). V shed 5 bases and J 7 bases; nucleotides not matched to a gene: 11. The CDR3 runs 15 residues. CDR3 loop: CASSPSDRNNQPQHF. The CDR3 nucleotides are TGTGCCAGTAGTCCTTCGGACAGGAATAACCAGCCCCAGCATTTT.

The chain couples TRBV7-6 to TRBJ2-7, with D maybe TRBD1 (6 bases). The germline CDR1 and CDR2 sequences are SGHVS and FNYEAQ. This CDR3 is 14 amino acids long. Trimming shortened V by 3 bases and J by 0 bases, and 9 bases separated the two germline ends. The CDR3 sequence is CASSFGTCSYEQYV. In DNA, the CDR3 is TGTGCCAGCAGCTTCGGGACATGCTCCTACGAGCAGTACGTC.

V is TRBV4-2 and J is TRBJ2-7, with 8 bases fitting TRBD2. There are 15 residues in the CDR3. J was trimmed by 3 bases and V by 5 bases; bases with no gene match: 9. Germline V CDR1 and CDR2: LGHNA, YNFKEQ. Here the CDR3 DNA reads TGTGCCAGCAGCAGGCAGGGCAGCGGGGGCTACGAGCAGTACTTC. Its protein product is CASSRQGSGGYEQYF.

This chain uses TRBV3-1 (or the pseudogene TRBV3-2) with TRBJ2-2; 9 nucleotides align to TRBD1. Per the germline V gene, CDR1 is LGHDT and CDR2 is YNNKEL (reference sequence). The CDR3 has 14 residues. V lost 6 bases, J lost 2 bases, and 1 base stayed unmatched. The CDR3 coding sequence is TGTGCCAGCAGGGGACAGGGAAACACCGGGGAGCTGTTTTTT. This encodes CASRGQGNTGELFF.